The next 17 T cell receptor beta chains were all read from a single sample in a study of regulatory T cells in long-lasting Graves disease (dated by TCRdb to about 2021). The time point label, read with the paper, signifies: newly diagnosed GD, antithyroid drugs for less than 3 months. RNA was extracted from PBMCs in TRIzol for both TCR sequencing and RNA sequencing. To prepare the library, multiplex PCR was applied. The data were produced on an Illumina HiSeq 4000. TCR beta libraries were built with iRepertoire HTBI primers and Arm-PCR amplification of CDR3 regions. TCRdb reprocessed the public reads (quality trimming at Q25 with fastp, clone calling with MiXCR) and kept in-frame beta chains. Rows merge per CDR3 protein into single entries with the most common DNA and genes. This sample lists 500,000 or so distinct CDR3 sequences; approximately 14% were detected once. The ten largest clones take up over 15% of the sample.

These same records also appear under a second study, on T cells in Graves' hyperthyroidism and ophthalmopathy.

This specimen consisted of peripheral blood mononuclear cells (PBMCs), obtained at new diagnosis, from a patient treated with antithyroid drugs. These receptors all stem from a woman aged 50 to 65 with Graves disease. Donor details come from another sample of the same person, matched by shared clones.

The V gene is TRBV7-9, the J gene TRBJ2-3; 13 positions agree with TRBD2. CDR3 size: 18 residues. V lost 5 bases to trimming and J lost 3 bases; unmatched junction nucleotides: 11. Germline V gene sequence: CDR1 SEHNR, CDR2 FQNEAQ (reference sequence). This CDR3 reads CASSPTRTSGSETDTQYF. The CDR3, as DNA: TGTGCCAGCAGCCCCACACGGACTAGCGGGAGTGAAACAGATACGCAGTATTTT.

This clonotype occurred many times. J is TRBJ1-2 and V is TRBV3-1; perhaps TRBD1 as D (5 bases). The CDR3 length is 12 residues. CDR1 is LGHDT, CDR2 YNNKEL, per germline (reference sequence). V lost 4 bases and J lost 2, with 5 bases in between. The CDR3 nucleotides read TGTGCCAGCAGCCGGGACAACTATGGCTACACCTTC. Its protein product is CASSRDNYGYTF.

Ten or more counts support this clonotype. The rearrangement links TRBV11-1 to TRBJ2-5, with D perhaps given as TRBD1 or TRBD2 (5 bases each). V lost 6 bases and J lost 0, with 14 bases in between. This CDR3 contains 15 residues. Germline CDR1 is SGHAT and CDR2 is FQDESV (reference sequence). The CDR3 DNA reads as TGTGCCAGCAGTCGGGGAAGGACAAACCAAGAGACCCAGTACTTC. Its translation is CASSRGRTNQETQYF.

To note about this clonotype: A read error may produce the germline difference seen at one junction end. This chain connects TRBV10-3 to TRBJ2-2, with 13 positions matching TRBD2. CDR1 is ENHRY and CDR2 is SYGVKD in the germline V gene. This CDR3 is 19 amino acids long. The CDR3 is CAISEQHGLAGENIGELFF. The CDR3 DNA reads TGTGCCATCAGTGAGCAGCACGGACTAGCGGGAGAGAACATCGGGGAGCTGTTTTTT.

In its sample, this clonotype was seen a few times. V gene TRBV5-1 combines with J gene TRBJ1-1; D uncertain. V gave up 5 bases and J gave up 6 bases, with 14 bases separating them. This CDR3 comprises 13 residues. The germline CDR1 and CDR2 sequences are SGHRS and YFSETQ. CDR3 loop: CASSPSGDAEAFF. DNA of the CDR3: TGCGCCAGCAGTCCCTCCGGGGATGCTGAAGCTTTCTTT.

The chain uses TRBV27 and TRBJ1-1, with 7 bases that match TRBD1. Germline V gene sequence: CDR1 MNHEY, CDR2 SMNVEV (reference sequence). The CDR3 totals 15 residues. V was pared by 6 bases and J by 1 base, with 8 bases of the junction left unmatched. The CDR3 reads CASSTPGQANTEAFF. CDR3 nucleotide sequence: TGTGCCAGCAGCACACCCGGACAGGCGAACACTGAAGCTTTCTTT.

This clonotype was counted at least ten times. At one of its ends the junction is not consistent with the germline gene, which may arise from a read error. The chain carries TRBV27 and TRBJ2-1, with TRBD1 identical over 12 bases. The CDR3 contains 13 residues. Germline values: CDR1 MNHEY, CDR2 SMNVEV (reference sequence). Here the CDR3 reads CASSGTGTGGSRF. Written as DNA, the CDR3 is TGTGCCAGCAGTGGTACCGGGACAGGGGGCTCCCGCTTC.

This clonotype was seen a few times. This chain uses TRBV4-2 with TRBJ2-2, with 7 bases identical to TRBD1. Per germline, CDR1 LGHNA and CDR2 YNFKEQ. V shed 1 base and J 2 bases; nucleotides not matched to a gene: 7. CDR3 length: 17 residues. CDR3 residues: CASSQGTGARNTGELFF. The CDR3 region has the DNA TGTGCCAGCAGCCAAGGTACAGGGGCAAGAAACACCGGGGAGCTGTTTTTT.

The chain recombines TRBV7-9 with TRBJ2-7; D could derive from TRBD1 or TRBD2 (5 bases each). V lost 5 bases and J lost 5, with 13 bases in between. The CDR3 covers 13 residues. From germline, CDR1 is SEHNR and CDR2 FQNEAQ (reference sequence). The chain's CDR3 is CASSPGTAHEQYF. For the CDR3, the DNA is TGTGCCAGCAGCCCCGGGACGGCCCACGAGCAGTACTTC.

The genes are TRBV18 and TRBJ1-6, with D perhaps matching TRBD1 (5 bases). The CDR3 sequence is 14 residues long. CDR1 and CDR2 from the germline V gene are KGHSH and LQKENI. The V end lost 2 bases, the J end lost 5 bases, and 7 bases lay between the germline ends. CDR3 protein: CASSPNRNNSPLHF. The DNA for the CDR3 is TGTGCCAGCTCACCAAACAGGAATAATTCACCCCTCCACTTT.

This clonotype was seen many times. V and J are TRBV7-9 and TRBJ2-3; 11 positions match TRBD2. The CDR3 length is 17 residues. Germline V gives CDR1 SEHNR, CDR2 FQNEAQ (reference sequence). The V segment lost 4 bases and the J segment 0 bases; nucleotides outside the gene matches: 6. CDR3 nucleotides: TGTGCCAGCAGCTCCCTCCTAGCGGGGGGAAGCACAGATACGCAGTATTTT. It encodes CASSSLLAGGSTDTQYF.

This clonotype was seen at least ten times. The chain couples TRBV11-2 to TRBJ2-3; 7 bases line up with TRBD2. The CDR3 covers 15 residues. V lost 2 bases and J lost 0; bases outside the gene matches: 2. Looked up from germline, CDR1 is SGHAT and CDR2 is FQNNGV. For the CDR3, the DNA is TGTGCCAGCAGCTTAATGGGAGGGAGCACAGATACGCAGTATTTT. The encoded protein is CASSLMGGSTDTQYF.

V usage is TRBV5-1 and J usage is TRBJ2-4, with D possibly being TRBD2 (5 bases). Germline V gives CDR1 SGHRS, CDR2 YFSETQ. The CDR3 is 21 amino acids. V shed 4 bases and J shed 0 bases, with 29 bases lying between them. CDR3 coding DNA: TGCGCCAGCAGCCTAGCAATCCCCGGCCAACGGCAAAATATAGCCAAAAACATTCAGTACTTC. It translates to CASSLAIPGQRQNIAKNIQYF.

This clonotype has at least ten counts. The chain employs TRBV12-3 or TRBV12-4 and TRBJ2-1; 7 bases line up with TRBD1. The CDR3 covers 13 residues. J was trimmed by 10 bases and V by 6 bases; bases with no gene match: 9. The CDR3 coding sequence is TGTGCCAGCAGCCGACAGACAGGGTTGGAGCAGTTCTTC. The encoded protein is CASSRQTGLEQFF.

This clonotype was seen many times. This chain uses TRBV5-1 with TRBJ2-1; TRBD1 aligns across 9 bases. There are 15 residues in the CDR3. The germline V gene encodes CDR1 SGHRS and CDR2 YFSETQ. J was trimmed by 15 bases and V by 3 bases; bases with no gene match: 16. CDR3 in DNA: TGCGCCAGCAGCTACGGGACAGGGATTCAGCGAGCATGGTTCTTC. It yields the protein CASSYGTGIQRAWFF.

The chain uses TRBV19 and TRBJ1-4; D is unclear. Deletions cut 7 bases from V and 5 bases from J, with 17 bases between. The CDR3 runs 15 residues. Germline assignment: CDR1 LNHDA and CDR2 SQIVND (reference sequence). The CDR3 protein is CASTDATGSNEKLFF. In DNA, the CDR3 is TGTGCCAGTACCGACGCCACGGGCTCCAATGAAAAACTGTTTTTT. Full variable domain (rest looked up from reference TRBV19 and TRBJ1-4): DGGITQSPKYLFRKEGQNVTLSCEQNLNHDAMYWYRQDPGQGLRLIYYSQIVNDFQKGDIAEGYSVSREKKESFPLTVTSAQKNPTAFYLCASTDATGSNEKLFFGSGTQLSVL.

This clonotype was observed a few times. V gene TRBV2 combines with J gene TRBJ2-1; TRBD2 matches 11 bases. V lost 4 bases to trimming and J lost 3 bases; unmatched junction nucleotides: 2. The CDR3 totals 15 residues. Germline lookup yields CDR1 SNHLY and CDR2 FYNNEI. The CDR3 coding sequence is TGTGCCAGCAGTGCGACTAGCGGGAACTACAATGAGCAGTTCTTC. It specifies CASSATSGNYNEQFF.